The present T cell receptor (beta chain) was sequenced within a study of CD8+ T cells in alopecia areata. The study's findings and limits: Although TCR sharing was seen in mice, sharing across patients was less clear, possibly for HLA-related reasons.

Of note for this clone: Its specificity is not known.

cDNA serving as the sequencing template came from extracted, reverse transcribed RNA. Produced via immunoSEQ multiplex PCR; TCRdb's table is partial and in-frame only. The sample shows roughly 64,000 clones, about 40% of them seen only once. This receptor was taken from a human donor with alopecia areata. Sequencing was carried out using NKG2D-low CD8+ T cells sorted from blood.

CDR3 DNA: TGTGCCAGCAGTTTAAATCCATCCTACGAGCAGTACTTC. Translation: CASSLNPSYEQYF. The chain combines TRBV27 with TRBJ2-7; no firm D call. The CDR3 runs to 13 residues. Germline-derived CDR1 and CDR2 are MNHEY and SMNVEV (reference sequence). V lost 2 bases and J lost 1, with 6 bases in between.